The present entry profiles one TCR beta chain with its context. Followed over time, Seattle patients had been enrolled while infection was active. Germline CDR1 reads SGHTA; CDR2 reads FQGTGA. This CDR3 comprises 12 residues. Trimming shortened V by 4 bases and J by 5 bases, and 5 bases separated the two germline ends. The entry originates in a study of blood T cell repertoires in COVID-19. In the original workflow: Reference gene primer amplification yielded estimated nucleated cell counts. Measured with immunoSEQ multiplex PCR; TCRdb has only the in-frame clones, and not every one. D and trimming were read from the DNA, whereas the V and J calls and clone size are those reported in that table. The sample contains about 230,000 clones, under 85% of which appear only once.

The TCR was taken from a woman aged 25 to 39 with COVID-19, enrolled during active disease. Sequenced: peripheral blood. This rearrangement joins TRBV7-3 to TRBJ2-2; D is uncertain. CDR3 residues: CASSSTTGELFF. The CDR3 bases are TGTGCCAGCAGCTCTACTACCGGGGAGCTGTTTTTT.